A single sample is the source of the 10 T cell receptor beta chains below, sequenced in a study of T-cell reconstitution after alpha-beta-depleted transplantation in children. The authors prepared the TCRbeta library with unique molecular identifiers. TCRdb re-called the PCR reads with MiXCR, one entry per CDR3 protein. This sample yields approximately 800,000 distinct CDR3 sequences, of which 16% are seen a single time; approximately 5% belongs to the top ten. Sequencing was performed on PBMCs, mostly from graft donor cells, taken 360 days after TCRalphabeta/CD19-depleted stem cell transplant. The receptors stem from a male patient aged 5 to 17 who had a stem cell transplant for acute lymphoblastic leukemia, so the T cells may come from the graft donor.

This clonotype turned up a few times. The chain recombines TRBV5-1 with TRBJ2-7; D perhaps matches TRBD1 (6 bases). The CDR3 loop spans 17 amino acids. V lost 3 bases and J 4 bases, leaving 23 bases between the germline ends. Germline V CDR1 and CDR2: SGHRS, YFSETQ. CDR3 in DNA: TGCGCCAGCAGCTCATTAACAGGGTCCTCAAGAGGGTACGAGCAGTACTTC. Translating gives CASSSLTGSSRGYEQYF. Looking up the rest from reference TRBV5-1 and TRBJ2-7 gives the full variable domain: KAGVTQTPRYLIKTRGQQVTLSCSPISGHRSVSWYQQTPGQGLQFLFEYFSETQRNKGNFPGRFSGRQFSNSRSEMNVSTLELGDSALYLCASSSLTGSSRGYEQYFGPGTRLTVT.

This clonotype was observed a few times. J is TRBJ2-5 and V is TRBV3-1, with 11 bases identical to TRBD2. This CDR3 comprises 16 residues. Trimming cost V 4 bases and J 2 bases; bases outside gene matches: 6. Germline V gene lookup returns CDR1 LGHDT and CDR2 YNNKEL (reference sequence). The CDR3 spells CASSPVAGGNQETQYF. The CDR3 region has the DNA TGTGCCAGCAGCCCCGTAGCGGGAGGGAATCAAGAGACCCAGTACTTC.

This clonotype turned up a few times. The gene calls are TRBV12-3 or TRBV12-4 and TRBJ2-7; possibly TRBD2 for D (6 bases). This CDR3 comprises 16 residues. Trimming removed 1 base from V and 7 bases from J, with 20 bases in between. The CDR3 DNA is TGTGCCAGCAGTTTAGGTGGGAGGCAGACAATGGGAGAGCAGTACTTC. Translated, it gives CASSLGGRQTMGEQYF.

This clonotype showed up many times. The chain is built from TRBV6-1 and TRBJ2-7; 10 bases align to TRBD2. This CDR3 contains 15 residues. Germline V gene data show CDR1 as MNHNS and CDR2 as SASEGT. Germline trimming cut 4 bases from V and 3 bases from J; bases unmatched to any gene: 6. CDR3 sequence: CASSVLPSGSYEQYF. The CDR3 DNA reads as TGTGCCAGCAGTGTTCTCCCTAGCGGGAGCTACGAGCAGTACTTC.

V usage is TRBV20-1 and J usage is TRBJ2-5; D unresolved. Trimming stripped 5 bases from V and 3 bases from J, with 13 bases between. Germline V lookup: CDR1 DFQATT, CDR2 SNEGSKA (reference sequence). The CDR3 sequence is 13 residues long. As DNA, the CDR3 is TGCAGTGCTCCTTTGTGGGCCAAAGAGACCCAGTACTTC. This encodes CSAPLWAKETQYF.

This rearrangement joins TRBV27 to TRBJ1-3, with a weak D call TRBD1 (5 bases). Germline V CDR1 and CDR2: MNHEY, SMNVEV (reference sequence). CDR3 length equals 15 residues. Trimming cost V 5 bases and J 1 base, with 12 bases left between them. CDR3 bases: TGTGCCAGCAGTCCCCGACAGCTTTCTGGAAACACCATATATTTT. This translates into CASSPRQLSGNTIYF.

This clonotype was observed a few times. The rearrangement joins TRBV7-9 to TRBJ1-6; D gene uncertain. V lost 2 bases to trimming and J lost 8 bases, with 10 bases between them. CDR3 length: 14 residues. From germline, CDR1 is SEHNR and CDR2 FQNEAQ (reference sequence). The CDR3, as DNA: TGTGCCAGCAGCTTAACCCTGAGGGATTCACCCCTCCACTTT. Protein product: CASSLTLRDSPLHF.

The chain uses TRBV3-1 and TRBJ2-7; D unresolved. The CDR3 runs 12 residues. The V gene's germline CDR1 is LGHDT and CDR2 YNNKEL (reference sequence). V was pared by 2 bases and J by 3 bases, with 5 bases between. This chain's CDR3 is CASSQRLYEQYF. The CDR3 region has the DNA TGTGCCAGCAGCCAAAGGCTCTACGAGCAGTACTTC.

The CDR3 loop reads CASSLAQTAVLPLSGYTF. The CDR3 region has the DNA TGTGCCAGCAGCTTAGCGCAGACAGCCGTCCTCCCCTTATCCGGCTACACCTTC. The rearrangement joins TRBV7-2 to TRBJ1-2, with D perhaps matching TRBD1 (5 bases). Germline V CDR1 and CDR2: SGHTA, FQGNSA. Between the trimmed V and J ends, which lost 0 bases and 8 bases, there was a span of 25 bases. The CDR3 extends over 18 amino acids. Using reference TRBV7-2 and TRBJ1-2 for the parts outside the CDR3, the full variable domain is GAGVSQSPSNKVTEKGKDVELRCDPISGHTALYWYRQSLGQGLEFLIYFQGNSAPDKSGLPSDRFSAERTGGSVSTLTIQRTQQEDSAVYLCASSLAQTAVLPLSGYTFGSGTRLTVV.

The chain employs TRBV5-1 and TRBJ2-7, with TRBD1 matching 7 bases. The CDR3 extends over 15 amino acids. The germline gives CDR1 SGHRS, CDR2 YFSETQ. With 3 bases clipped from V and 6 bases from J, the junction kept 12 bases outside the gene matches. CDR3 sequence reads: CASSSTTGAVREQYF. CDR3 bases: TGCGCCAGCAGCTCTACTACAGGGGCGGTCCGCGAGCAGTACTTC.